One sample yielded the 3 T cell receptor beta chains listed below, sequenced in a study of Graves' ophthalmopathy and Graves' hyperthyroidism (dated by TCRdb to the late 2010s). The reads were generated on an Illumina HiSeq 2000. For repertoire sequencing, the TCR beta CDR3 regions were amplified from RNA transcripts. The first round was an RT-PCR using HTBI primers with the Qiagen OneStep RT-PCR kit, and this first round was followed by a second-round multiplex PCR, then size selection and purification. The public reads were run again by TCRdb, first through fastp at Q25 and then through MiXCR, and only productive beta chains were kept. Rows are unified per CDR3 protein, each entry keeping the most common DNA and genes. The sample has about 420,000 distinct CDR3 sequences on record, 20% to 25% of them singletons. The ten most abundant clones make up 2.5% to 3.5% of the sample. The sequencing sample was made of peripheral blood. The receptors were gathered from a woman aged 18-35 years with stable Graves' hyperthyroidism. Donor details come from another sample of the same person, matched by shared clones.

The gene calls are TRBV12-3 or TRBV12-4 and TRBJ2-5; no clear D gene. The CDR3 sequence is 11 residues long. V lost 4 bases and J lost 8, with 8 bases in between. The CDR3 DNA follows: TGTGCCAGCAGTTCTCAGGCAACCCAGTACTTC. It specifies CASSSQATQYF.

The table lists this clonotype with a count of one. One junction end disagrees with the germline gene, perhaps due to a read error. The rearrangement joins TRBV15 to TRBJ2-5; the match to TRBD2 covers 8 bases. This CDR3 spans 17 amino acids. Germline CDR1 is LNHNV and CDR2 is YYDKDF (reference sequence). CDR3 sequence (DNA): TGTGCCACCAGCAGAGATGGCCCTAGCGGGCACCAAGAGATCCAGTACTTC. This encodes CATSRDGPSGHQEIQYF. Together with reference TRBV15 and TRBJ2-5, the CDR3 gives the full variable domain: DAMVIQNPRYQVTQFGKPVTLSCSQTLNHNVMYWYQQKSSQAPKLLFHYYDKDFNNEADTPDNFQSRRPNTSFCFLDIRSPGLGDTAMYLCATSRDGPSGHQEIQYFGPGTRLLVL.

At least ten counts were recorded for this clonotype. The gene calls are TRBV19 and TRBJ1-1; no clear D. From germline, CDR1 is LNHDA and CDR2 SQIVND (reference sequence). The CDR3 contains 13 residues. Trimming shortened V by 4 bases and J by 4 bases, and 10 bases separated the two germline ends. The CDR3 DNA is TGTGCCAGTAGTACCAGGAGGAGCACTGAAGCTTTCTTT. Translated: CASSTRRSTEAFF.